These 9 T cell receptor beta chains share one sample of origin, sequenced in a study of blood T cells in healthy people across ages. A second PCR, run for roughly 7 to 11 cycles, used a sample-barcoded 5' primer plus a J-beta primer mix. TCRdb re-called the 5' RACE reads with MiXCR, one entry per CDR3 protein. The sample holds about 640,000 distinct CDR3 sequences, 58% seen once. The sample comprised blood. These receptors were collected from a man in his sixties in good health.

J is TRBJ1-6 and V is TRBV6-2 or TRBV6-3; a possible D gene is TRBD1 (5 bases). From germline, CDR1 is MNHEY and CDR2 SVGEGT. The CDR3 totals 14 residues. V lost 7 bases and J lost 5, with 12 bases in between. CDR3 sequence: CASMRGWDNSPLHF. CDR3 coding DNA: TGTGCCAGCATGAGGGGTTGGGATAATTCACCCCTCCACTTT.

The chain employs TRBV3-1 and TRBJ2-7, with D possibly matching TRBD1 (5 bases). The ends were cut back, 0 bases at V and 5 bases at J, with 11 bases in the middle. Germline loops: CDR1 LGHDT, CDR2 YNNKEL (reference sequence). The CDR3 totals 14 residues. CDR3 in amino acids: CASSQDSWGDEQYF. The CDR3 bases are TGTGCCAGCAGCCAAGATAGTTGGGGCGACGAGCAGTACTTC.

The chain links TRBV12-3 or TRBV12-4 to TRBJ2-7, with D unresolved. The CDR3 spans 11 residues. Trimming left V 3 bases short and J 6 bases short, with 6 bases between. The CDR3, as DNA: TGTGCCAGCAGTTTGTATCGCGAGCAGTACTTC. Its translation is CASSLYREQYF.

This clonotype has a handful of counts. V is TRBV20-1 and J is TRBJ2-3, with D uncertain. The length of the CDR3 is 13 residues. Trimming shortened V by 5 bases and J by 1 base, and 10 bases separated the two germline ends. CDR1 DFQATT and CDR2 SNEGSKA come from the germline V gene (reference sequence). The CDR3 DNA is TGCAGTGCTCCCGGGTCGGGCACAGATACGCAGTATTTT. The encoded protein is CSAPGSGTDTQYF.

The V gene is TRBV27, the J gene TRBJ2-1; D gene unclear. Trimming cost V 5 bases and J 6 bases, with 11 bases left between them. The length of the CDR3 is 13 residues. Germline assignment: CDR1 MNHEY and CDR2 SMNVEV (reference sequence). Written as DNA, the CDR3 is TGTGCCAGCAGTCTAAGACCGCCCAATGAGCAGTTCTTC. This translates into CASSLRPPNEQFF.

The chain has TRBV12-3 or TRBV12-4 and TRBJ2-4; D possibly matches TRBD1 or TRBD2 (5 bases each). The CDR3 is 15 amino acids. V was shortened by 5 bases and J by 1 base, with 12 bases between the two germline ends. Here the CDR3 DNA reads TGTGCCAGCAGTCGGGTCGGGGCGGCCAAAAACATTCAGTACTTC. It yields the protein CASSRVGAAKNIQYF.

The gene calls are TRBV4-1 and TRBJ1-2; maybe TRBD1 (6 bases). V was trimmed by 1 base and J by 8 bases, leaving 17 bases between them. Germline V lookup: CDR1 MGHRA, CDR2 YSYEKL. The CDR3 contains 15 residues. The CDR3 sequence: CASSQGRGWGRGYTF. The CDR3 nucleotides are TGCGCCAGCAGCCAAGGGAGGGGGTGGGGTAGAGGCTACACCTTC.

This chain links TRBV5-1 with TRBJ2-1; D is undetermined. The germline gives CDR1 SGHRS, CDR2 YFSETQ. The CDR3 totals 15 residues. With 0 bases removed from V and 4 bases from J, the gap between germline ends came to 11 bases. The CDR3 spells CASSLELERYNEQFF. Written as DNA, the CDR3 is TGCGCCAGCAGCTTGGAGCTGGAGAGGTACAATGAGCAGTTCTTC.

This chain uses TRBV29-1 with TRBJ1-4, with 10 bases identical to TRBD1. The V and J ends lost 8 bases and 8 bases, in that order; junction bases with no gene match: 5. The CDR3 has 12 residues. Per germline, CDR1 SQVTM and CDR2 ANQGSEA. CDR3 bases: TGCAGCATAGGACAGGGGGGAGAAAAACTGTTTTTT. Protein product: CSIGQGGEKLFF.